The 16 T cell receptor beta chains below come from one sample, sequenced in a study of spatial heterogeneity in lung cancer. Study results and limitations: Tumoral mutation counts were tracked by counts of expanded intratumoral alpha and beta TCRs.

For these TCRs, the target antigens are not known. TCRdb analysed the 5' RACE reads with MiXCR anew, one entry per CDR3 protein. This sample has several thousand distinct CDR3 sequences, with over 10% found just once. Time point here: sample taken at primary tumor resection. The sample was lung tumor tissue, taken at surgery. The receptors derive from a male donor with early-stage non-small cell lung cancer.

This clonotype is medium-sized. This chain uses TRBV28 with TRBJ1-6, with a tentative D call TRBD1 (5 bases). CDR3 length equals 14 residues. Per germline, CDR1 MDHEN and CDR2 SYDVKM. V lost 6 bases to trimming and J lost 10 bases, with 16 bases between them. CDR3 residues: CASRGTGDWSPLHF. The CDR3 coding sequence is TGTGCCAGCAGAGGGACGGGGGATTGGTCACCCCTCCACTTT.

As to this clonotype: A much larger clone sits a single nucleotide away, making a read error possible. The V call is TRBV30, the J call TRBJ2-1, with 16 bases identical to TRBD2. The germline V gene encodes CDR1 GTSNPN and CDR2 SVGIG (reference sequence). The CDR3 is 14 residues long. The CDR3 bases are TGTGCCTGGAGTGTAGGGACTAGCGGGGGGGCGCAGTCCTTC. Translation gives CAWSVGTSGGAQSF.

The sample holds many counts of this clonotype. One junction end disagrees with the germline gene, perhaps due to a read error. The rearrangement uses TRBV7-9 and TRBJ1-2; no definite D call. CDR1 is SEHNR, CDR2 FQNEAQ, per germline (reference sequence). The CDR3 contains 15 residues. The CDR3 sequence is CASSVARTANYGYTF. The CDR3 DNA is TGTGCCAGCAGCGTAGCCCGCACAGCGAACTATGGCTACACCTTC. The whole variable domain, filled in from reference TRBV7-9 and TRBJ1-2, reads DTGVSQNPRHKITKRGQNVTFRCDPISEHNRLYWYRQTLGQGPEFLTYFQNEAQLEKSRLLSDRFSAERPKGSFSTLEIQRTEQGDSAMYLCASSVARTANYGYTFGSGTRLTVV.

The J gene is TRBJ1-1, the V gene TRBV6-5; tentatively, D is TRBD1 (6 bases). V was trimmed by 1 base and J by 4 bases, leaving 22 bases between them. CDR1 MNHEY and CDR2 SVGAGI come from the germline V gene. This CDR3 region has 18 residues. The CDR3 DNA is TGTGCCAGCAGTTACTTTTATTTATCGGGGGCGCGGAGCACTGAAGCTTTCTTT. This translates into CASSYFYLSGARSTEAFF.

The J gene is TRBJ2-1, the V gene TRBV14; D may be TRBD2 (7 bases). The germline gives CDR1 SGHDN, CDR2 FVKESK. V lost 4 bases to trimming and J lost 5 bases, with 15 bases between them. The CDR3 has 15 residues. The CDR3 DNA sequence: TGTGCCAGCAGCCCGTGGGGGGGCTTGCACAATGAGCAGTTCTTC. Protein product: CASSPWGGLHNEQFF.

The table lists this clonotype with many counts. This chain links TRBV30 with TRBJ1-6, with D possibly TRBD1 on 6 matching bases. Looked up from germline, CDR1 is GTSNPN and CDR2 is SVGIG (reference sequence). The ends were cut back, 5 bases at V and 7 bases at J, with 15 bases in the middle. The CDR3 consists of 14 residues. This CDR3 is CAWGTGTLNSPLHF. DNA for the CDR3: TGTGCCTGGGGCACAGGGACCCTAAATTCACCCCTCCACTTT.

This clonotype is termed medium-sized (0.01 to 0.1%). The CDR3 DNA reads TGCAGCGTTTTCTCGGGTTTGGGGACCCAAAGATACGAGCAGTACTTC. It specifies CSVFSGLGTQRYEQYF. The chain has TRBV29-1 and TRBJ2-7, with D possibly being TRBD1 or TRBD2 (5 bases each). Germline loops: CDR1 SQVTM, CDR2 ANQGSEA. This CDR3 comprises 16 residues. V lost 5 bases and J lost 4, with 24 bases in between.

This clonotype ranks as medium-sized (0.01 to 0.1%). This rearrangement joins TRBV28 to TRBJ2-1; D possibly corresponds to TRBD2 (6 bases). Looked up from germline, CDR1 is MDHEN and CDR2 is SYDVKM. The CDR3 totals 14 residues. V lost 5 bases, J lost 9 bases, and 17 bases lay in between. The CDR3 nucleotides read TGTGCCAGCAGTCCCGACGGGGGTTTCAGTGAGCAGTTCTTC. It is translated as CASSPDGGFSEQFF.

This clonotype was seen repeatedly, ten times or more. The V call is TRBV29-1, the J call TRBJ1-1; D gene uncertain. Deletions cut 1 base from V and 0 bases from J, with 3 bases between. CDR1 is SQVTM, CDR2 ANQGSEA, per germline. The CDR3 has 12 residues. The DNA of the CDR3 is TGCAGCGTTGAAGGGATGAACACTGAAGCTTTCTTT. It is translated as CSVEGMNTEAFF.

This clonotype ranks as medium-sized. The chain couples TRBV7-2 to TRBJ2-7; D perhaps matches TRBD1 (5 bases). The CDR3 has 14 residues. Trimming removed 1 base at V and 3 bases at J, with 10 bases between. CDR1 is SGHTA, CDR2 FQGNSA, per germline. CDR3: CASSLDQGVYEQYF. CDR3 DNA: TGTGCCAGCAGCTTAGACCAGGGCGTCTACGAGCAGTACTTC.

This clonotype rates as medium-sized. The rearrangement uses TRBV19 and TRBJ2-5, with a tentative D call TRBD1 (5 bases). The CDR3 consists of 13 residues. The germline gives CDR1 LNHDA, CDR2 SQIVND (reference sequence). Trimming removed 5 bases from V and 2 bases from J, with 9 bases in between. CDR3 residues: CASSWGPQETQYF. Here the CDR3 DNA reads TGTGCCAGTAGTTGGGGCCCTCAAGAGACCCAGTACTTC.

Ten or more counts support this clonotype. The rearrangement links TRBV27 to TRBJ2-1; 9 bases fit TRBD2. The junction had 14 bases not matched to a gene; V was cut back by 6 bases and J by 5 bases. Germline V CDR1 and CDR2: MNHEY, SMNVEV (reference sequence). This CDR3 is 17 amino acids long. The CDR3 spells CASSLGFRGRENNEQFF. The CDR3 coding sequence is TGTGCCAGCAGCCTGGGATTCCGCGGGAGGGAGAACAATGAGCAGTTCTTC.

In its sample, this clonotype was seen a few times. The chain carries TRBV12-3 or TRBV12-4 and TRBJ2-5; 12 positions agree with TRBD2. The CDR3 totals 18 residues. J gave up 7 bases and V 2 bases, and 14 bases lay outside the gene matches. The CDR3: CASSLSATSGGPSGTQYF. In DNA form, the CDR3 reads TGTGCCAGCAGTTTAAGCGCTACTAGCGGGGGGCCTTCAGGGACCCAGTACTTC.

The V call is TRBV5-6, the J call TRBJ1-4; tentative D call: TRBD1 (5 bases). V was clipped by 4 bases and J by 14 bases, with 24 bases between them. Germline lookup yields CDR1 SGHDT and CDR2 YYEEEE. The CDR3 covers 15 residues. This chain's CDR3 is CASSSGDGVRSRLFF. The CDR3 DNA is TGTGCCAGCAGCAGCGGGGACGGAGTCAGGAGTCGTCTGTTTTTT.

The table lists this clonotype with a few counts. This chain links TRBV7-9 with TRBJ2-3; D is possibly TRBD1 or TRBD2 (5 bases each). CDR1 is SEHNR and CDR2 is FQNEAQ in the germline V gene (reference sequence). V shed 1 base and J shed 2 bases, with 7 bases lying between them. This CDR3 has 14 amino acids. As DNA, the CDR3 is TGTGCCAGCAGCTTAGGAGGGGACACAGATACGCAGTATTTT. Its protein is CASSLGGDTDTQYF.

This clonotype ranks as medium-sized. The chain combines TRBV12-3 or TRBV12-4 with TRBJ2-7, with 8 bases that match TRBD1. CDR3 length equals 13 residues. V dropped 4 bases and J dropped 6; count of bases not matched to a gene: 5. CDR3 DNA sequence: TGTGCCAGCAGTTCCAGGGGGCACGTCGAGCAGTACTTC. This translates into CASSSRGHVEQYF.